This T cell receptor (beta chain) appears in the sequencing data of a study of breast tumors, draining lymph nodes, adjacent tissues. Axillary draining lymph nodes of breast cancer patients supplied the node samples. A remark on this clonotype: A much larger clone sits a single nucleotide away, making a read error possible.

TCRdb itself ran the multiplex PCR reads through MiXCR, one entry per CDR3 protein. The sample holds about 130,000 distinct CDR3 sequences, just under 20% seen once. Germline V CDR1 and CDR2: LNHDA, SQIVND (reference sequence). CDR3 size: 14 residues. The sequencing input was axillary lymph node tissue. This clonotype was obtained from a female donor with breast cancer. Some clones in this sample may be carry-over from other donors' samples. This rearrangement joins TRBV19 to TRBJ2-1; D uncertain. CDR3 in DNA: TGTGCCAGTGGTATAGGTCGGTCCGTCAATGAGCAGTTCTTC. Translated, it gives CASGIGRSVNEQFF.